Here is one T cell receptor beta chain with its context. This receptor's antigen is unknown. Per-base quality was not reported, and no clone a single base away is much larger than it. The data derive from a study of Ad26.COV2.S vaccination and SARS-CoV-2 variants listed by TCRdb under 2021. Context from the whole study: Donors in the vaccine arm were drawn from COV1001, a phase I-IIa trial of Ad26.COV2.S in healthy adults that was multicentre, randomized, double-blind and placebo-controlled. Sequencing of the TCRbeta repertoire served to evaluate the specificity and breadth of SARS-CoV-2-reactive T cell receptors following Ad26.COV2.S vaccination. The TCR-sequenced set comprised approximately 30 samples: 19 Ad26.COV2.S vaccine recipients, 5 placebo recipients and 8 SARS-CoV-2 convalescent individuals. Ad26.COV2.S was given intramuscularly at 5x10^10 or 1x10^11 viral particles, as a single shot or as two shots 56 days apart. Investigators did not know the trial group allocation while performing experiments and assessing outcomes. Participants in the trial were split at random into five groups of five each, receiving low-dose or high-dose Ad26.COV2.S once or twice, or else placebo on both occasions. On the study overall, not on this receptor specifically: Spike-specific TCR breadth was higher in Ad26.COV2.S recipients than in placebo recipients (P = 0.0014). Non-spike TCR breadth was comparable between vaccine and placebo recipients, consistent with the vaccine containing only spike. After vaccination, substantial breadth of spike-specific CD8+ and CD4+ T cell responses was reported. According to the authors, total T cell responses may have been underestimated by the TCR breadth and depth analyses. The study was not powered to compare responses between vaccine doses or regimens.

Explained via the paper, the treatment or condition label denotes: approximately 18 received Ad26.COV2.S at low or high dose, single or two shots; about 5 received placebo; per-sample allocation not given. For vaccine and placebo recipients, repertoires were sequenced using samples collected on day 63 after the first injection. Between 29 July and 7 August 2020, Cohort 1b enrolled about 27 adults aged 18-55 years at one site in Boston, USA. Ad26.COV2.S consisted of a replication-incompetent adenovirus type 26 vector by which a prefusion-stabilized SARS-CoV-2 spike protein from the original Wuhan strain was expressed. The immunoSEQ Assay was used to sequence TCRbeta CDR3 regions. After extraction, genomic DNA underwent amplification by bias-controlled multiplex PCR, followed by high-throughput sequencing. Under the source paper's analysis protocol: Collapsing and filtering of sequences were performed to quantify the absolute abundance of each unique TCRbeta CDR3 region. Usable DNA was measured by amplifying reference genes present in all nucleated cells, and TCRbeta template counts were normalized to that usable DNA to estimate T cell fraction. Repertoire TCRs were annotated as SARS-CoV-2-specific by exact matching of V gene, CDR3 amino acid sequence and J gene to a known reactive TCR set. The reference SARS-CoV-2 TCR set came from MIRA and was filtered for enrichment in COVID-19-positive ImmuneCODE repertoires, removing public or cross-reactive TCRs. Using the MIRA antigens, annotated TCRs were further analysed by specific ORF or by position within an ORF. Depth was the summed frequency of annotated unique rearrangements, while breadth was defined as annotated unique rearrangements over total unique productive rearrangements. TCR breadth was compared between groups using two-sided Wilcoxon rank-sum tests. Drawn from immuneACCESS, this table holds only the in-frame rearrangements with V and J called that TCRdb kept. Clones are partly lost; checked studies trace under half to an unresolved V gene and leave the rest unexplained. The DNA was the basis for D and trimming; V, J and clone size are from that table. The sample yields a few hundred thousand clones; roughly 91% were counted once. Around 3.6% of the sample belongs to the ten largest clones.

V lost 2 bases and J lost 1 base; the stretch between them is 9 bases long. According to the germline V gene (reference sequence), CDR1 reads GTSNPN and CDR2 reads SVGIG. The CDR3 numbers 15 residues from cysteine through phenylalanine. The retained sequence is limited to the CDR3, 45 bases, with the frame set at the first base. This receptor was taken from a person aged 18-65 years who received the Ad26.COV2.S COVID-19 vaccine or a placebo. The input for sequencing was peripheral blood, taken in a trial of Ad26.COV2.S vaccine versus placebo. Recombination linked TRBV30 to TRBJ1-6; the D gene is unclear. This receptor has the CDR3 CAWSSVGSYNSPLHF. Read as DNA, the sequence is TGTGCCTGGAGTTCCGTGGGATCCTATAATTCACCCCTCCACTTT.